This T cell receptor (beta chain) is from a study of CD8+CD57+ T cells in acquired aplastic anemia. This clonotype appeared a few times. Antigen specificity is unknown. The template used for profiling TCR beta VDJ and CDR3 was genomic DNA. TCRdb reanalysed the reads using MiXCR and keeps one entry per CDR3 protein. The sample gives 100,000 to 120,000 distinct CDR3 sequences, under 60% of which show up once; roughly 34% is in the top ten. Germline V lookup: CDR1 GTSNPN, CDR2 SVGIG (reference sequence). CDR3 length: 15 amino acids. V lost 5 bases and J lost 0; bases outside the gene matches: 5. Overall study findings and caveats: A set of approximately 29 CD8+ CDR3 sequences was shared between patients and controls, and these sequences appeared highly expressed in patients.

The rearrangement uses TRBV30 and TRBJ2-3; the match to TRBD1 covers 10 bases. This sequence originates from a human donor in good health, serving as a control. Sequenced: sorted CD4+, CD8+, or CD8+CD57+ T cells (not recorded which) from PBMCs. As DNA, the CDR3 is TGTGCCTGGGGAAGACAGGGGGCGAGCACAGATACGCAGTATTTT. This translates into CAWGRQGASTDTQYF. Full variable domain (remainder filled in from reference TRBV30 and TRBJ2-3): SQTIHQWPATLVQPVGSPLSLECTVEGTSNPNLYWYRQAAGRGLQLLFYSVGIGQISSEVPQNLSASRPQDRQFILSSKKLLLSDSGFYLCAWGRQGASTDTQYFGPGTRLTVL.